These T cell receptor beta chains were read from a single sample in a study of T cells in Graves' hyperthyroidism and ophthalmopathy. TCRdb passed the multiplex PCR reads through MiXCR, listing each CDR3 protein once. This table holds some 620,000 distinct CDR3 sequences, around 16% found once. The sample consisted of blood. These receptor sequences come from a woman in her twenties or thirties with Graves' hyperthyroidism. CDR3s include the opening cysteine and the closing phenylalanine or tryptophan. D genes are given only for firm matches. Only part of the rows carry a size: once, few, many, or a class if the clone is expanded.

TRBD1	TRBV7-9	NA	TRBJ1-2	TGTGCCAGCAGCTCCACTGACAGGGATGGCTACACCTTC	CASSSTDRDGYTF
TRBD1	TRBV2	many	TRBJ1-6	TGTGCCAGCAGTAAGGGACAGACTCCCCCCACCCTCCACTTT	CASSKGQTPPTLHF
NA	TRBV20-1	many	TRBJ2-7	TGCAGTGCTGGCCGGGACCCAACGTACGAGCAGTACTTC	CSAGRDPTYEQYF
NA	TRBV2	NA	TRBJ1-6	TGTGCCAGCAGTGAAAGGGGGGGGCGCGCGGGAAATTCACCCCTCCACTTT	CASSERGGRAGNSPLHF
NA	TRBV5-6	few	TRBJ2-1	TGTGCCAGCAGCTGGGGACGGATGGGTTATGAGCAGTTCTTC	CASSWGRMGYEQFF
NA	TRBV6-1	many	TRBJ2-2	TGTGCCAGCAGTGGGGCCGGGGAGCTGTTTTTT	CASSGAGELFF
TRBD2	TRBV7-9	many	TRBJ2-3	TGTGCCGTGACGACTAGCGCGGTAGATACGCAGTATTTT	CAVTTSAVDTQYF
NA	TRBV12-3/TRBV12-4	NA	TRBJ2-1	TGTGCCAGCAGTTTTACCCGTCGGGAGAATGAGCAGTTCTTC	CASSFTRRENEQFF
NA	TRBV12-3/TRBV12-4	few	TRBJ1-1	TGTGCCAGCACGGGGAGGGCGACTGAAGCTTTCTTT	CASTGRATEAFF
TRBD1	TRBV5-1	NA	TRBJ1-2	TGCGCCAGCTCCGCCCGGGACAGCCAAGAGTACACCTTC	CASSARDSQEYTF
TRBD1	TRBV10-3	few	TRBJ1-5	TGTGCCTCTTCCCCCGGGACAGGGCCCCCGAGGGATCAGCCCCAGCATTTT	CASSPGTGPPRDQPQHF
NA	TRBV4-1	NA	TRBJ1-4	TGCGCCAGCAGCCAGGGGATACAGGACGCTAATGAAAAACTGTTTTTT	CASSQGIQDANEKLFF
TRBD2	TRBV11-3	few	TRBJ2-2	TGTGCCAGCAGCCCCTCTCCCTCTAGCGGGGATCACACCGGGGAGCTGTTTTTT	CASSPSPSSGDHTGELFF
NA	TRBV7-2	NA	TRBJ1-4	TGTGCCAGCAGCTCGACGGTGGTAAACGAAAAACTGTTTTTT	CASSSTVVNEKLFF
TRBD2	TRBV4-1	few	TRBJ2-3	TGCGCCAGCAGCCAAGATCCCCCTAGCGGGAGTACTACAGATACGCAGTATTTT	CASSQDPPSGSTTDTQYF
TRBD1	TRBV7-9	few	TRBJ2-7	TGTGCCAGCAGCTTAGGGCGGCCGGGACAGGTACATGGCGAGCAGTACTTC	CASSLGRPGQVHGEQYF
TRBD2	TRBV12-5	NA	TRBJ2-1	TGTGCTAGTGGTTTGGTACCCCTAGGCGGGAGGGGATACAATGAGCAGTTCTTC	CASGLVPLGGRGYNEQFF
NA	TRBV12-3/TRBV12-4	NA	TRBJ1-6	TGTGCCAGCAGTTTAGTTATCGGGAGCTCCTATAATTCACCCCTCCACTTT	CASSLVIGSSYNSPLHF
NA	TRBV11-2	many	TRBJ2-1	TGTGCCAGCAGCTTAGCAAGGTACAATGAGCAGTTCTTC	CASSLARYNEQFF
NA	TRBV20-1	NA	TRBJ2-5	TGCAGTGCGCCCGAGACCCAGTACTTC	CSAPETQYF
NA	TRBV12-3/TRBV12-4	many	TRBJ2-7	TGTGCCAGCCGAGTCGCAGGAACTTACTACGAGCAGTACTTC	CASRVAGTYYEQYF
NA	TRBV2	many	TRBJ1-2	TGTGCCAGCAAATCCCTCTATGGCTACACCTTC	CASKSLYGYTF
NA	TRBV6-1	many	TRBJ2-1	TGTGCCAGCAGTGACAGGGCCCTCAATGAGCAGTTCTTC	CASSDRALNEQFF
NA	TRBV7-9	many	TRBJ2-1	TGTGCCAGCAGCCCAACACGTCGATACAATGAGCAGTTCTTC	CASSPTRRYNEQFF
NA	TRBV7-9	few	TRBJ1-3	TGTGCCAGCAGCTTAGGTAATCGGGTCTTCTCTGGAAACACCATATATTTT	CASSLGNRVFSGNTIYF
TRBD1	TRBV5-1	NA	TRBJ1-4	TGTGCCAGCAGCTGGGGACAGGGAGGAGAAAAACTGTTTTTT	CASSWGQGGEKLFF
NA	TRBV7-9	many	TRBJ1-5	TGTGCCAGCAGTTGGGGGAATCAGCCCCAGCATTTT	CASSWGNQPQHF
NA	TRBV7-2	NA	TRBJ2-7	TGTGCCAGCAGCCATCGGACGAGGAGCTCCTACGAGCAGTACTTC	CASSHRTRSSYEQYF
TRBD1	TRBV27	NA	TRBJ1-2	TGTGCCAGCAGCAGGGGGTATAACTATGGCTACACCTTC	CASSRGYNYGYTF
TRBD2	TRBV6-1	many	TRBJ2-1	TGTGCCAGCACCTCAAGTGGGGACTATCTTTACAATGAGCAGTTCTTC	CASTSSGDYLYNEQFF
NA	TRBV30	many	TRBJ2-2	TGTGCCTGGAGTGAAACCAGGGCCACCGGGGAGCTGTTTTTT	CAWSETRATGELFF
NA	TRBV27	NA	TRBJ1-6	TGTGCCAGCAGCCACCTCCGGGACCGGAGGGGATTTGATTCACCCCTCCACTTT	CASSHLRDRRGFDSPLHF
TRBD1	TRBV5-1	many	TRBJ2-1	TGCGCCAGCAGCCCGGGACAGGGGTATCCCTCCTACAATGAGCAGTTCTTC	CASSPGQGYPSYNEQFF